Presented here are 31 T cell receptor beta chains from one specimen sequenced in a study of cytomegalovirus exposure and HLA in healthy donors. It was with 60 Vbeta and 13 Jbeta primers that the PCR ran. TCRdb's copy holds only in-frame clones and misses some; the assay was immunoSEQ multiplex PCR. The table lists roughly 120,000 clones, 73% of them singletons. Sequenced input: PBMCs. Receptors were obtained from a woman aged 40 to 50 in good health and CMV-seronegative.

V gene TRBV7-9 combines with J gene TRBJ2-7; D not certain. Germline CDR1 and CDR2: SEHNR and FQNEAQ (reference sequence). The CDR3 contains 16 residues. Trimming cost V 7 bases and J 2 bases, with 21 bases left between them. The CDR3: CASTPRPGQKAYEQYF. CDR3 bases: TGTGCCAGCACCCCAAGACCTGGGCAGAAAGCCTACGAGCAGTACTTC.

The rearrangement joins TRBV10-3 to TRBJ2-3; the match to TRBD2 covers 14 bases. Germline values: CDR1 ENHRY, CDR2 SYGVKD. J lost 5 bases, V lost 10 bases, and 8 bases had no gene match. The CDR3 consists of 15 residues. CDR3 nucleotides: TGTGCCACTTCCGTGACTAGCGGGGGGGAAGATACGCAGTATTTT. Residues: CATSVTSGGEDTQYF.

The V and J genes are TRBV9 and TRBJ2-3; 13 positions match TRBD2. V lost 4 bases and J lost 6; bases outside the gene matches: 11. This CDR3 region has 17 residues. The germline V gene encodes CDR1 SGDLS and CDR2 YYNGEE. CDR3 nucleotide sequence: TGTGCCAGCAGCTCCAGACTAGCGGGGGGCCCGGGGGATACGCAGTATTTT. Protein product: CASSSRLAGGPGDTQYF.

The chain uses TRBV6-1 and TRBJ1-1; D not resolved. CDR3 size: 13 residues. In germline, CDR1 is MNHNS, CDR2 SASEGT. Trimming cost V 6 bases and J 2 bases, with 10 bases left between them. The CDR3 region has the DNA TGTGCCAGCAGACCCGGGGTTAACACTGAAGCTTTCTTT. It encodes CASRPGVNTEAFF.

The rearrangement links TRBV6-5 to TRBJ1-1; 9 nucleotides agree with TRBD1. Trimming cost V 8 bases and J 1 base; bases outside gene matches: 8. CDR1 and CDR2 (germline): MNHEY, SVGAGI. CDR3 length: 15 amino acids. CDR3: CASVTSDRGNTEAFF. The CDR3 DNA reads as TGTGCCAGCGTAACCTCGGACAGGGGGAACACTGAAGCTTTCTTT.

The genes are TRBV5-1 and TRBJ1-1, with D unresolved. Trimming left V 6 bases short and J 1 base short, with 13 bases between. In germline, CDR1 is SGHRS, CDR2 YFSETQ. The CDR3 covers 14 residues. CDR3 DNA: TGCGCCAGCACCGCACAAAGTTCGAACACTGAAGCTTTCTTT. It encodes CASTAQSSNTEAFF.

The chain employs TRBV7-2 and TRBJ1-5; D gene unclear. Germline CDR1 SGHTA, CDR2 FQGNSA. The CDR3 totals 14 residues. The V gene lost 1 base and the J gene lost 4 bases, with 8 bases spanning the gap. The CDR3 loop reads CASSLGPQNQPQHF. As DNA, the CDR3 is TGTGCCAGCAGCTTAGGGCCTCAGAATCAGCCCCAGCATTTT.

The genes are TRBV7-2 and TRBJ2-7; 12 bases align to TRBD1. CDR1 is SGHTA, CDR2 FQGNSA, per germline. V was clipped by 5 bases and J by 6 bases; unmatched bases: 11. The CDR3 spans 16 residues. The CDR3 DNA is TGTGCCAGCAGCCTGGACCCCGGGACAGGGGGCGCCGAGCAGTACTTC. It codes for CASSLDPGTGGAEQYF.

V usage is TRBV5-1 and J usage is TRBJ2-7, with 7 bases identical to TRBD1. V lost 4 bases and J lost 7; bases outside the gene matches: 2. The CDR3 loop spans 11 amino acids. CDR1 and CDR2 (germline): SGHRS, YFSETQ. CDR3 nucleotides: TGCGCCAGCAGCCAACAGGGGGAGCAGTACTTC. Encoded protein: CASSQQGEQYF. Variable domain in full (rest from reference TRBV5-1 and TRBJ2-7): KAGVTQTPRYLIKTRGQQVTLSCSPISGHRSVSWYQQTPGQGLQFLFEYFSETQRNKGNFPGRFSGRQFSNSRSEMNVSTLELGDSALYLCASSQQGEQYFGPGTRLTVT.

The chain employs TRBV28 and TRBJ2-1, with a possible D match to TRBD1 (6 bases). Germline V gene sequence: CDR1 MDHEN, CDR2 SYDVKM. The CDR3 sequence is 14 residues long. Trimming shortened V by 6 bases and J by 7 bases, and 16 bases separated the two germline ends. CDR3 DNA sequence: TGTGCCAGCAGAACAAACAGGGTTGTGAATGAGCAGTTCTTC. The encoded protein is CASRTNRVVNEQFF.

This chain links TRBV19 with TRBJ1-1; unclear D gene. V shed 5 bases and J shed 2 bases, with 12 bases lying between them. Per the germline V gene, CDR1 is LNHDA and CDR2 is SQIVND (reference sequence). The CDR3 sequence is 14 residues long. The CDR3 sequence: CASSAGSYNTEAFF. The DNA for the CDR3 is TGTGCCAGTAGTGCCGGGTCCTATAACACTGAAGCTTTCTTT. Looking up the rest from reference TRBV19 and TRBJ1-1 gives the full variable domain: DGGITQSPKYLFRKEGQNVTLSCEQNLNHDAMYWYRQDPGQGLRLIYYSQIVNDFQKGDIAEGYSVSREKKESFPLTVTSAQKNPTAFYLCASSAGSYNTEAFFGQGTRLTVV.

The chain employs TRBV7-2 and TRBJ2-3; 13 nucleotides agree with TRBD2. The CDR3 covers 17 residues. The V segment lost 5 bases and the J segment 2 bases; nucleotides outside the gene matches: 7. Germline loops: CDR1 SGHTA, CDR2 FQGNSA. The CDR3 region is CASSPSGTSGATDTQYF. In DNA form, the CDR3 reads TGTGCCAGCAGCCCCAGTGGGACTAGCGGGGCCACAGATACGCAGTATTTT. Full variable domain (missing parts from reference TRBV7-2 and TRBJ2-3): GAGVSQSPSNKVTEKGKDVELRCDPISGHTALYWYRQSLGQGLEFLIYFQGNSAPDKSGLPSDRFSAERTGGSVSTLTIQRTQQEDSAVYLCASSPSGTSGATDTQYFGPGTRLTVL.

The CDR3 is CAWSVRGADTQYF. CDR3 DNA sequence: TGTGCCTGGAGTGTACGGGGGGCAGATACGCAGTATTTT. The chain carries TRBV30 and TRBJ2-3; 7 bases are a match to TRBD2. V lost 0 bases to trimming and J lost 4 bases; unmatched junction nucleotides: 1. Looked up from germline, CDR1 is GTSNPN and CDR2 is SVGIG (reference sequence). The CDR3 spans 13 residues.

The chain couples TRBV2 to TRBJ2-3; 7 bases match TRBD1. Germline lookup yields CDR1 SNHLY and CDR2 FYNNEI. There are 15 residues in the CDR3. The junction had 6 bases not matched to a gene; V was cut back by 6 bases and J by 0 bases. CDR3 amino acids: CASRLDRPSTDTQYF. For the CDR3, the DNA is TGTGCCAGCAGGTTGGACAGGCCTAGCACAGATACGCAGTATTTT.

The V and J genes are TRBV5-4 and TRBJ2-7, with TRBD2 matching 15 bases. Unmatched junction bases numbered 5, after V lost 4 bases and J lost 0 bases. CDR1 and CDR2 (germline): SGHNT, YYREEE (reference sequence). The CDR3 contains 17 residues. This CDR3 reads CASSKGLAGGNSYEQYF. CDR3 nucleotides: TGTGCCAGCAGCAAGGGACTAGCGGGGGGCAACTCCTACGAGCAGTACTTC.

The V and J genes are TRBV9 and TRBJ1-2, with 9 bases fitting TRBD1. This CDR3 has 16 amino acids. With V trimmed by 0 bases and J by 8 bases, 11 bases remained unmatched. Germline-derived CDR1 and CDR2 are SGDLS and YYNGEE. The CDR3 sequence: CASSVDLFGDRDGYTF. In DNA, the CDR3 is TGTGCCAGCAGCGTAGATTTGTTTGGGGACAGGGACGGCTACACCTTC.

In this sample, this clone turned up a few times. The rearrangement links TRBV7-3 to TRBJ2-3; a possible D gene is TRBD1 (5 bases). V was cut by 1 base and J by 11 bases, with 10 bases left in between. CDR1 and CDR2 (germline): SGHTA, FQGTGA. There are 12 residues in the CDR3. The DNA for the CDR3 is TGTGCCAGCAGCTTAATTCAGGGAAAGCAGTATTTT. Translation: CASSLIQGKQYF.

The chain links TRBV19 to TRBJ2-5, with D maybe TRBD1 (6 bases). CDR3 length: 17 amino acids. Trimming removed 5 bases at V and 5 bases at J, with 24 bases between. The germline gives CDR1 LNHDA, CDR2 SQIVND (reference sequence). Here the CDR3 reads CASSSGSTGIFGETQYF. DNA for the CDR3: TGTGCCAGTAGTTCGGGGAGCACAGGGATTTTTGGGGAGACCCAGTACTTC.

The chain couples TRBV5-1 to TRBJ1-4; maybe TRBD1 (5 bases). CDR3 length: 17 residues. CDR1 is SGHRS and CDR2 is YFSETQ in the germline V gene. Trimming took 4 bases from V and 0 from J, leaving 16 bases between them. CDR3 nucleotide sequence: TGCGCCAGCAGCGCCCTCCGGAAGACAGCAACTAATGAAAAACTGTTTTTT. This sequence encodes CASSALRKTATNEKLFF.

This clone has only one observation. The chain combines TRBV18 with TRBJ2-7; 7 bases line up with TRBD1. The CDR3 consists of 15 residues. Germline V CDR1 and CDR2: KGHSH, LQKENI. V was clipped by 2 bases and J by 5 bases; unmatched bases: 9. CDR3 in DNA: TGTGCCAGCTCACCATTGTCGGCAGGGGGTAACGAGCAGTACTTC. Amino acids: CASSPLSAGGNEQYF.

V and J are TRBV21-1 and TRBJ2-1; the table gives TRBD2 as D, unverified against the DNA. TRBV21-1 represents a pseudogene. There are 16 residues in the CDR3. This chain's CDR3 is CASSARLAGVGNEQFF. In nucleotides, the CDR3 is TGTGCCAGCAGCGCCCGCCTAGCGGGAGTCGGCAATGAGCAGTTCTTC.

The rearrangement uses TRBV6-6 and TRBJ1-3; D unclear. The CDR3 spans 13 residues. CDR1 is MNHNY and CDR2 is SVGAGI in the germline V gene (reference sequence). V dropped 2 bases and J dropped 4 bases, with 6 bases sitting between them. CDR3 in DNA: TGTGCCAGCAGTTACCCGGGGGGAAACACCATATATTTT. It yields the protein CASSYPGGNTIYF.

This clone has a single count. The V call is TRBV29-1, the J call TRBJ2-3; 7 bases map to TRBD1. Germline V lookup: CDR1 SQVTM, CDR2 ANQGSEA. V gave up 7 bases and J gave up 4 bases; unmatched junction bases: 8. This CDR3 comprises 13 residues. The CDR3 loop reads CSGRAGGADTQYF. The CDR3 DNA follows: TGCAGCGGACGGGCAGGGGGAGCAGATACGCAGTATTTT.

On this clone: The same CDR3 arises from other DNA sequences in this sample as well. V gene TRBV28 combines with J gene TRBJ2-7, with 7 bases that match TRBD1. Germline V gene lookup returns CDR1 MDHEN and CDR2 SYDVKM. The CDR3 loop spans 12 amino acids. Unmatched junction bases numbered 1, after V lost 4 bases and J lost 4 bases. CDR3 loop: CASSSGGYEQYF. CDR3 nucleotides: TGTGCCAGCAGTTCAGGGGGTTACGAGCAGTACTTC.

The chain couples TRBV7-9 to TRBJ2-5; D not resolved. The CDR3 spans 15 residues. Between the trimmed V and J ends, which lost 5 bases and 2 bases, there was a span of 15 bases. Germline CDR1 SEHNR, CDR2 FQNEAQ (reference sequence). The CDR3 spells CASSLGGLLQETQYF. The CDR3 DNA is TGTGCCAGCAGCCTTGGTGGGCTGTTACAAGAGACCCAGTACTTC.

This rearrangement joins TRBV11-1 to TRBJ1-1; 11 nucleotides match TRBD1. Germline trimming cut 6 bases from V and 1 base from J; bases unmatched to any gene: 7. Germline loops: CDR1 SGHAT, CDR2 FQDESV (reference sequence). This CDR3 is 16 amino acids long. CDR3 nucleotides: TGTGCCAGCAGAGAGGACAGGGGGCCAGGGAACACTGAAGCTTTCTTT. Translated: CASREDRGPGNTEAFF.

The CDR3 nucleotides read TGTGCCAGTCGACCGGGACAGGGGGCCTATAGCAATCAGCCCCAGCATTTT. This gives the protein CASRPGQGAYSNQPQHF. The V and J genes are TRBV19 and TRBJ1-5; 12 bases fit TRBD1. The V segment lost 8 bases and the J segment 0 bases; nucleotides outside the gene matches: 8. Germline V gene lookup returns CDR1 LNHDA and CDR2 SQIVND (reference sequence). The CDR3 spans 17 residues.

This clone appeared a few times. This rearrangement joins TRBV5-4 to TRBJ2-5, with D maybe TRBD2 (6 bases). Deletions cut 4 bases from V and 5 bases from J, with 15 bases between. There are 14 residues in the CDR3. Looked up from germline, CDR1 is SGHNT and CDR2 is YYREEE (reference sequence). CDR3 coding DNA: TGTGCCAGCAGCCCGGGGGTAGTTCGCGAGACCCAGTACTTC. Translated: CASSPGVVRETQYF.

The chain carries TRBV4-3 and TRBJ1-4; D may be TRBD1 (5 bases). V was trimmed by 1 base and J by 6 bases, leaving 15 bases between them. This CDR3 contains 16 residues. Per germline, CDR1 LGHNA and CDR2 YSLEER. The CDR3 DNA reads as TGCGCCAGCAGCCAAGGACCGCGGGGCGGCCATGAAAAACTGTTTTTT. It codes for CASSQGPRGGHEKLFF.

This clone was recorded only once. The chain carries TRBV28 and TRBJ2-7; 13 nucleotides line up with TRBD2. The CDR3 sequence is 17 residues long. Per the germline V gene, CDR1 is MDHEN and CDR2 is SYDVKM. The J segment lost 1 base and the V segment lost 4 bases, leaving 7 bases of the junction unmatched. CDR3 in amino acids: CASSSPGLAGPSYEQYF. The CDR3 nucleotides are TGTGCCAGCAGTTCGCCGGGACTAGCGGGACCTTCCTACGAGCAGTACTTC.

The CDR3, as DNA: TGCGCCAGCAGCCAAGAATCACCGGACAGGGGCCTTTCCTACGAGCAGTACTTC. Its translation: CASSQESPDRGLSYEQYF. J is TRBJ2-7 and V is TRBV4-3; TRBD1 aligns across 9 bases. Germline CDR1 is LGHNA and CDR2 is YSLEER. Trimming at V came to 0 bases and at J to 1 base, leaving 10 bases not matched to a gene. This CDR3 comprises 18 residues.